This TCR beta chain appears in the sequencing data of a study of blood T cell repertoires in COVID-19. Study-level information: The United States, Italy and Spain were the sources of the acute and convalescent COVID-19 samples. T cells, B-cell-depleted T cells, or PBMCs supplied cDNA or gDNA.

V lost 4 bases and J lost 5; bases outside the gene matches: 6. CDR1 is SQVTM, CDR2 ANQGSEA, per germline. This CDR3 comprises 14 residues. As handled by the study authors: The assay estimated nucleated cells by amplifying reference gene primers. Sequencing used immunoSEQ multiplex PCR; TCRdb keeps in-frame clones, though not all of them. V and J calls and clone size are given by that table; D and trimming were obtained from the DNA. The table includes a few hundred thousand clones, around 87% detected once. The sequence came from a man between 60 and 75 years old with acute or convalescent COVID-19. J is TRBJ2-3 and V is TRBV29-1; 10 nucleotides align to TRBD2. The sample taken for sequencing was peripheral blood. The CDR3 DNA reads as TGCAGCGTTGCCCCACTAGCGGGGATAGATACGCAGTATTTT. This codes for CSVAPLAGIDTQYF.